Described below is a single T cell receptor (beta chain) sequence and its context. This CDR3 is 15 amino acids long. Germline values: CDR1 LNHNV, CDR2 YYDKDF (reference sequence). V lost 6 bases to trimming and J lost 0 bases, with 11 bases between them. Authors' methods: Amplification from reference gene primers served as the basis for estimated nucleated cell counts. Only in-frame clones appear in the TCRdb table, and some are missing; sequencing was by immunoSEQ multiplex PCR. V and J calls and clone size are copied from that table; D and trimming were computed from the DNA. The sample has just under 250,000 clones; more than 75% are singletons. The source of the sample is a study of blood T cell repertoires in COVID-19. Study details: Donors in the United States, Italy and Spain gave samples during acute or convalescent COVID-19. PBMCs, B-cell-depleted T cells, or T cells were the source of the cDNA or gDNA that made up the material.

The receptor's source is a young woman who had recovered from COVID-19. This chain connects TRBV15 to TRBJ1-4; D remains unclear. The sample consisted of peripheral blood. CDR3 region: CATSADFATNEKLFF. CDR3 sequence (DNA): TGTGCCACCAGTGCCGACTTTGCAACTAATGAAAAACTGTTTTTT.